This entry describes one TCR beta chain. Its antigen is unknown. The sample holds no much larger clone one base away, and base qualities are not on file. The data stem from a study of T-cell memory formation after mild COVID-19 (dated by TCRdb to the early 2020s). A note on the overall study: Most TCR sequence clusters were specific to one of the two donors. Longitudinal TCRalpha and TCRbeta repertoire sequencing tracked T-cell clones expanding and contracting after mild COVID-19 in two donors. The cohort was made up of two young adult volunteers, one female and one male, who were previously healthy. What the authors observed across the whole study: Only a couple of mild cases were covered by the study, and larger cohorts that include severe cases with pre-infection samples were considered necessary. From day 15 to 85, contracting clones showed balanced CD4/CD8 phenotypes, whereas a second wave of clones that expanded from day 15 to 37 leaned towards CD4+. Some responding clones were found in pre-infection memory, which suggests that pre-existing cross-reactive memory T cells took part in the SARS-CoV-2 response. SARS-CoV-2 specificity was not confirmed for the second-wave clones peaking on day 37. Contracting CD4+ clones turned up mainly in the CM and EM memory subsets, whereas EMRA was where CD8+ clones were enriched.

The sample was run on an Illumina NovaSeq 6000. cDNA libraries for TCRalpha and TCRbeta were prepared by 5'RACE using constant-segment primers, with sample barcodes and unique molecular identifiers added. RNA was extracted from every sample with Trizol reagent. Amplification of the libraries took two PCR steps, and the second step added a second sample barcode plus Illumina TruSeq adapters. Libraries were sequenced on an Illumina NovaSeq with 2 x 150 bp paired-end reads. The paper's data handling went like this. Reads were demultiplexed and collapsed into UMI-guided consensus sequences with migec v1.2.7. Using mixcr v2.1.11, UMI consensuses were aligned to TRA and TRB V and J templates and then assembled into clonotypes. Expanded or contracted clonotypes were those called significant by both edgeR and NoisET, with noise models trained on biological replicates. For edgeR calls, the cutoffs were a false discovery rate-adjusted p below 0.01 and a log2 fold-change threshold of 1. As an exploratory analysis of dynamics, max-normalized trajectories of the 1000 most abundant clonotypes were examined with PCA combined with hierarchical clustering. Each responding clone was given a CD4 or CD8 phenotype based on the CD4+ and CD8+ repertoires, which had been sequenced separately. TCRdb applied fastp at Q25 and MiXCR to the public reads, then kept only in-frame beta chains. Each entry is one CDR3 protein sequence, shown with its most common DNA and genes. TCRdb, not the authors, supplied the V and J calls. The sample data list fewer than 150,000 distinct CDR3 sequences, and roughly 6.2% of these were observed just once. The ten biggest clones cover about 2.2% of the sample.

Ficoll-Paque density gradient centrifugation was used to isolate PBMCs. The CDR3 spans 14 residues, from the cysteine through the phenylalanine. The kept DNA is CDR3 alone, 42 bases in frame from the first base. V is pruned by 4 bases and J by 1 base, leaving 3 bases of the junction without a gene match. The germline V gene specifies MNHEY as CDR1 and SVGAGI as CDR2. The rearranged segments are TRBV6-5 and TRBJ2-7; the junction holds 8 bases that match TRBD1. The origin of this receptor is an adult woman who had mild COVID-19 (a few samples of this study predate the infection). The sample titles of this study are shuffled in the database, so cell type and time point are left out; the donor was told from shared clones. Sample: PBMCs or a T cell subset sorted from them (not recorded which). The base sequence is TGTGCCAGCAGTTTCTACAGGGGGTCCTACGAGCAGTACTTC. This codes for CASSFYRGSYEQYF.